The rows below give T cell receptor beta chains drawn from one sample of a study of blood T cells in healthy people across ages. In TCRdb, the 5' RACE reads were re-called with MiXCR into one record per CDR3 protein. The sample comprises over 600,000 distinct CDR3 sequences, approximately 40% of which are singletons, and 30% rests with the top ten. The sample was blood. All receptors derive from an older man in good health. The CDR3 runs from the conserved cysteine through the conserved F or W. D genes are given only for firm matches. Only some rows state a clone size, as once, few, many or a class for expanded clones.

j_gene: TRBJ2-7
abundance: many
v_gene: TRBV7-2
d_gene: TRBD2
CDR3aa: CASSLAGGVTYEQYF
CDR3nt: TGTGCCAGCAGCTTAGCGGGGGGGGTTACCTACGAGCAGTACTTC

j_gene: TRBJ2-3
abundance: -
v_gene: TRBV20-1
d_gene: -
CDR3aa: CSAREGSTDTQYF
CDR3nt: TGCAGTGCTAGAGAGGGAAGCACAGATACGCAGTATTTT

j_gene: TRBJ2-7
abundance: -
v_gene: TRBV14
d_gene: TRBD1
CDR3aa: CASSQPTGTGRSEQYF
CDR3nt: TGTGCCAGCAGCCAGCCCACCGGGACAGGGCGGTCCGAGCAGTACTTC

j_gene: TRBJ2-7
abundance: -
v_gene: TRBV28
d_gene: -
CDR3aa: CACRGNSYEQYF
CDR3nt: TGTGCCTGTAGGGGCAACTCCTACGAGCAGTACTTC

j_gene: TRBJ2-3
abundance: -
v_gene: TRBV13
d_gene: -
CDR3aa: CASRQGGSTDTQYF
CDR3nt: TGTGCCAGCAGACAAGGGGGGAGCACAGATACGCAGTATTTT

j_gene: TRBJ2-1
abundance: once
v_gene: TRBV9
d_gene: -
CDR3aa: CASSRPPQTVQFF
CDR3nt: TGTGCCAGCAGCCGCCCGCCCCAGACTGTGCAGTTCTTC

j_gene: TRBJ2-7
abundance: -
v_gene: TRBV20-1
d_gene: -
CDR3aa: CSARDVRGEQYF
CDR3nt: TGCAGTGCTAGAGATGTCCGGGGCGAGCAGTACTTC

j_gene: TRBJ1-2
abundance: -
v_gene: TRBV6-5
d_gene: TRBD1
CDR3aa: CASSQNRGWVGYTF
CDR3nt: TGTGCCAGCAGCCAGAACAGGGGTTGGGTTGGCTACACCTTC

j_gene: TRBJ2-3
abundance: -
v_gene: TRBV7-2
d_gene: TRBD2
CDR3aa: CACSLASGRKTDTQYF
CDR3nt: TGTGCCTGCAGCTTAGCTAGCGGGAGAAAAACAGATACGCAGTATTTT

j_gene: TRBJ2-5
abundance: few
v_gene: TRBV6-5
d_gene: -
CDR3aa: CASSWGRGAETQYF
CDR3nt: TGTGCCAGCAGTTGGGGCCGAGGTGCGGAGACCCAGTACTTC

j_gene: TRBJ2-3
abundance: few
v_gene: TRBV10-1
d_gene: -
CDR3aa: CASSASTGTDTQYF
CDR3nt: TGCGCCAGCAGTGCTTCGACAGGCACAGATACGCAGTATTTT

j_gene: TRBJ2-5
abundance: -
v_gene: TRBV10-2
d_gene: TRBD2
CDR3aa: CASSGRRGGVETQYF
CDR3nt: TGCGCCAGCAGTGGACGGCGGGGGGGCGTTGAGACCCAGTACTTC

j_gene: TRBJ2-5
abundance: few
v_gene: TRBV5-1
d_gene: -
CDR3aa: CASSPPGFETQYF
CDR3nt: TGCGCCAGCAGCCCCCCGGGGTTTGAGACCCAGTACTTC

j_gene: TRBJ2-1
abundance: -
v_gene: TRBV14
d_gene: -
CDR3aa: CASSQAGINEQFF
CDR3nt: TGTGCCAGCAGCCAAGCGGGGATTAATGAGCAGTTCTTC

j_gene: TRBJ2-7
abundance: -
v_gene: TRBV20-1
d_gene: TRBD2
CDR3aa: CSASASGGASLYEQYF
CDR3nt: TGCAGTGCTAGCGCTAGCGGGGGGGCTTCTCTCTACGAGCAGTACTTC

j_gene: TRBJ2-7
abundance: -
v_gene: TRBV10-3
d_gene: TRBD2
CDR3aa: CAISESTGGLYEQYF
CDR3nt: TGTGCCATCAGTGAGTCGACGGGAGGGCTGTACGAGCAGTACTTC

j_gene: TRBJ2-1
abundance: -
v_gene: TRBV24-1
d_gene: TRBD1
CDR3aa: CATSEPGQGKGEQFF
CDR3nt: TGTGCCACCAGTGAACCGGGACAGGGAAAGGGTGAGCAGTTCTTC

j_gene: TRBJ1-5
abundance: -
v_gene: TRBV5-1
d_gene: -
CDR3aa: CASSLDSVNQPQHF
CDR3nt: TGCGCCAGCAGCTTGGACAGTGTCAATCAGCCCCAGCATTTT

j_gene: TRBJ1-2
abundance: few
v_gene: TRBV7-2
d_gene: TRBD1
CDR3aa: CASSLAIEQGRNYGYTF
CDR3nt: TGTGCCAGCAGCTTAGCGATAGAACAGGGGAGGAACTATGGCTACACCTTC

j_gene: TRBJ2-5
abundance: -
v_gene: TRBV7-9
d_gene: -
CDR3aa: CASSLSPTEETQYF
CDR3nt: TGTGCCAGCAGCTTAAGTCCCACCGAAGAGACCCAGTACTTC

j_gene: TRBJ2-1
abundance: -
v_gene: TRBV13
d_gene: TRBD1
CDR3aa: CASGRYRGRTYNEQFF
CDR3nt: TGTGCCAGCGGCCGGTACAGGGGCCGTACCTACAATGAGCAGTTCTTC

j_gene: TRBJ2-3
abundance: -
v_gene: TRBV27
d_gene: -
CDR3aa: CASSLWTDTQYF
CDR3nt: TGTGCCAGCAGTTTATGGACAGATACGCAGTATTTT

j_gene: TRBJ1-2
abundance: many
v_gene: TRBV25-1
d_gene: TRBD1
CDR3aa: CASLGQGIYGYTF
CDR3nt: TGTGCCAGCCTTGGACAGGGGATCTATGGCTACACCTTC

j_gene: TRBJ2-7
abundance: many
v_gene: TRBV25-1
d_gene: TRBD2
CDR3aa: CASSSTSGSSYEQYF
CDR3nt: TGTGCCAGCAGTTCAACTAGCGGTAGCTCCTACGAGCAGTACTTC

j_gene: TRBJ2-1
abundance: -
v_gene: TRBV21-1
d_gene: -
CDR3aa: CASSKALGTSGVTYNEQFF
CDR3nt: TGTGCCAGCAGCAAAGCGCTAGGGACTAGCGGGGTTACCTACAATGAGCAGTTCTTC

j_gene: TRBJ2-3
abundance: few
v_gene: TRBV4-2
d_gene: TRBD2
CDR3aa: CASSPEGLAGEVTDTQYF
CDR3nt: TGTGCCAGCAGCCCAGAGGGACTAGCGGGGGAGGTCACAGATACGCAGTATTTT

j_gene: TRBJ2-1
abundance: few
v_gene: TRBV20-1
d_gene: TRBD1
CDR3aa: CSAQDRGGEQFF
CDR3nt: TGCAGTGCCCAAGACAGGGGAGGTGAGCAGTTCTTC

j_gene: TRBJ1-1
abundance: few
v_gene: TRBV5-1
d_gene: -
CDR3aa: CASSFGREGTEAFF
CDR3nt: TGCGCCAGCAGCTTTGGCAGGGAGGGCACTGAAGCTTTCTTT

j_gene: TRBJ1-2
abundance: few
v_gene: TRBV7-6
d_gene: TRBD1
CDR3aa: CASSLGQGDGYGYTF
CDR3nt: TGTGCCAGCAGCTTAGGACAGGGCGATGGCTATGGCTACACCTTC

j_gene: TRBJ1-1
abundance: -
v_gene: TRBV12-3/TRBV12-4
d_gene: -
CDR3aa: CASNRQLNTEAFF
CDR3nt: TGTGCCAGCAATAGACAGTTGAACACTGAAGCTTTCTTT

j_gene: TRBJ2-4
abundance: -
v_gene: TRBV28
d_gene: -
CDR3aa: CASSLQLNLAKNIQYF
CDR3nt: TGTGCCAGCAGTCTGCAATTAAACCTAGCCAAAAACATTCAGTACTTC

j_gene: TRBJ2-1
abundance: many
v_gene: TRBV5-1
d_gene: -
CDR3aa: CASSPRDSRSDWFF
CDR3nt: TGCGCCAGCAGCCCACGGGACTCACGTTCAGACTGGTTCTTC

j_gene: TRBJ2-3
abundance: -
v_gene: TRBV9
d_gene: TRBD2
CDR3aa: CASSVGTSASLTDTQYF
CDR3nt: TGTGCCAGCAGCGTAGGTACTAGCGCATCCCTCACAGATACGCAGTATTTT

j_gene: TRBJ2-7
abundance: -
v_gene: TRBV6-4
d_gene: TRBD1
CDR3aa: CASSEKTGAPYEQYF
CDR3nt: TGTGCCAGCAGTGAAAAAACAGGGGCCCCCTACGAGCAGTACTTC

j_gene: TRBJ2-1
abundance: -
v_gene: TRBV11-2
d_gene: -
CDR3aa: CAGSSDPGSYNEQFF
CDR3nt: TGTGCCGGCAGCTCCGACCCAGGCTCCTACAATGAGCAGTTCTTC

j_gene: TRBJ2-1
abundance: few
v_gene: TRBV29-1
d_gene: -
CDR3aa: CSVKGGLGYNEQFF
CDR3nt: TGCAGCGTGAAGGGGGGGCTAGGGTACAATGAGCAGTTCTTC

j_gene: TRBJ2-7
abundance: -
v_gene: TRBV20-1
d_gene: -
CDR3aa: CSARRSGSSSYEQYF
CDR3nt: TGCAGTGCTAGAAGGTCGGGATCCAGCTCCTACGAGCAGTACTTC

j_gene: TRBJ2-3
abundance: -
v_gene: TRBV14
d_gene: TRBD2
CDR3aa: CASSQPNLAGARDTQYF
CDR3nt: TGTGCCAGCAGCCAACCGAATCTAGCGGGGGCCAGAGATACGCAGTATTTT

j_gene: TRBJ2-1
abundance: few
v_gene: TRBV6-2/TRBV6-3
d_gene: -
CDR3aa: CASAKNNEQFF
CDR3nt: TGTGCCAGCGCGAAGAACAATGAGCAGTTCTTC

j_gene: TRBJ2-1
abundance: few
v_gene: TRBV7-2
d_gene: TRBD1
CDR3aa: CTSRPPTGGSKGTQFF
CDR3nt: TGTACCAGCAGACCACCGACAGGGGGGTCAAAAGGGACCCAGTTCTTC

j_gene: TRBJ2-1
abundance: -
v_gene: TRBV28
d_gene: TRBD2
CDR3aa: CATLRSGGAGEQFF
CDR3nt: TGTGCCACTTTACGGAGCGGGGGGGCCGGTGAGCAGTTCTTC

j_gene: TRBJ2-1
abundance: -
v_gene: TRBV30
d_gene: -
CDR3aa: CASSPGLRGSNEQFF
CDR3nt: TGTGCCTCTTCCCCGGGCCTTAGGGGTTCGAATGAGCAGTTCTTC

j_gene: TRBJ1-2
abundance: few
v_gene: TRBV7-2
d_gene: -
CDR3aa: CASSSVAYYGYTF
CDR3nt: TGTGCCAGCAGCTCCGTGGCCTACTATGGCTACACCTTC

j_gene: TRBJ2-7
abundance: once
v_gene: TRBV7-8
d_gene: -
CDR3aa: CASSQTERTYEQYF
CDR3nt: TGTGCCAGCAGCCAGACAGAGAGGACCTACGAGCAGTACTTC

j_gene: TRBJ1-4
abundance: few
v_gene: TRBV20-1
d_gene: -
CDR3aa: CSARGWSEEKLFF
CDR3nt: TGCAGTGCTAGGGGATGGTCGGAAGAAAAACTGTTTTTT

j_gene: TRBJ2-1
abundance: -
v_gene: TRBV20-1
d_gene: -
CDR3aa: CSARGSPGAYNEQFF
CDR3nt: TGCAGTGCTAGGGGTTCCCCGGGCGCCTACAATGAGCAGTTCTTC

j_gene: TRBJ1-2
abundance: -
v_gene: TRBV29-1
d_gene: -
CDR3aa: CSVPNGGGGGANYGYTF
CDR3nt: TGCAGCGTCCCGAATGGAGGAGGTGGGGGAGCTAACTATGGCTACACCTTC

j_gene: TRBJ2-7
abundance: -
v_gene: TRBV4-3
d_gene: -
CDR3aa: CASSQARRGAAYEQYF
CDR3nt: TGCGCCAGCAGCCAAGCTCGGAGGGGGGCCGCCTACGAGCAGTACTTC

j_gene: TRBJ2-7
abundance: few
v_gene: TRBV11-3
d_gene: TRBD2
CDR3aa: CASSLYGLADNEQYF
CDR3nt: TGTGCCAGCAGCTTATACGGACTAGCCGACAATGAGCAGTACTTC

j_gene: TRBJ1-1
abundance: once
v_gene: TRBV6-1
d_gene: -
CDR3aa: CAGSERQGTEAFF
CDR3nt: TGTGCCGGCAGTGAAAGGCAGGGGACTGAAGCTTTCTTT

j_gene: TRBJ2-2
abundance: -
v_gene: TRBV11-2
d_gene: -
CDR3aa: CASSSGPGGGNTGELFF
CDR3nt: TGTGCCAGCAGCTCCGGGCCCGGGGGAGGGAACACCGGGGAGCTGTTTTTT

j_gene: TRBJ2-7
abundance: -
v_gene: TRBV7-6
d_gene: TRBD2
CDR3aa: CASSSPLAGGIEQYF
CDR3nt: TGTGCCAGCAGCTCACCACTAGCGGGGGGGATCGAGCAGTACTTC